Listed here is a single T cell receptor (beta chain). Its antigen is not identified. The germline V gene has CDR1 SGDLS and CDR2 YYNGEE. V lost 3 bases and J 3 bases, leaving 21 bases between the germline ends. The CDR3 sequence is 18 residues long. Clones were sequenced by immunoSEQ multiplex PCR, and TCRdb holds only the in-frame ones, with some missing. The table has 200,000 or so clones, 85% to 90% seen once. The data belong to a study of T cell responses to AZD1222 COVID-19 vaccine. Findings and caveats of the study: Two doses of AZD1222 preceded a rise in Spike-specific TCR breadth and depth.

Sequencing was performed on peripheral blood, taken on day 0 of MenACWY control vaccination. The chain employs TRBV9 and TRBJ2-2; the D gene could be TRBD1 or TRBD2 (5 bases each). This receptor was obtained from an adult in good health. The CDR3, as DNA: TGTGCCAGCAGCGCCAACCCCCGGGGACGGGACCACACCGGGGAGCTGTTTTTT. Amino acids: CASSANPRGRDHTGELFF.